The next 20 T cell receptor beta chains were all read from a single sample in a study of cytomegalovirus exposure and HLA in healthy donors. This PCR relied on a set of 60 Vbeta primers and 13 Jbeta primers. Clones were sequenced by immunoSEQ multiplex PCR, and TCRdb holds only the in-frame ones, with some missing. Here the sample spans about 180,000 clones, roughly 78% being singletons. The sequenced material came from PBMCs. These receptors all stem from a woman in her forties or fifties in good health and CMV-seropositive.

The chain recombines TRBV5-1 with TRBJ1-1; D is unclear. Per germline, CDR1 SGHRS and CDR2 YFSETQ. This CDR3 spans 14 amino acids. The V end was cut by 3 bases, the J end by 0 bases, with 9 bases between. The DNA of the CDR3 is TGCGCCAGCAGCTCCAGGTACATGAACACTGAAGCTTTCTTT. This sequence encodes CASSSRYMNTEAFF.

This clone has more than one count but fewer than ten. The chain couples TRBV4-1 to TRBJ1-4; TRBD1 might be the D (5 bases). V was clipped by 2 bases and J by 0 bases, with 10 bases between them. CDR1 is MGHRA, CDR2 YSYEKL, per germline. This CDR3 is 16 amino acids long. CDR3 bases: TGCGCCAGCAGCCAACAGGGTTCGGCAACTAATGAAAAACTGTTTTTT. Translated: CASSQQGSATNEKLFF.

The chain's CDR3 is CASSLTRVEAFF. In DNA, the CDR3 is TGTGCCAGCAGCTTAACTAGGGTTGAAGCTTTCTTT. The chain recombines TRBV7-9 with TRBJ1-1; D gene ambiguous. V was cut by 2 bases and J by 7 bases, with 8 bases left in between. The CDR3 sequence is 12 residues long. The germline V gene has CDR1 SEHNR and CDR2 FQNEAQ (reference sequence).

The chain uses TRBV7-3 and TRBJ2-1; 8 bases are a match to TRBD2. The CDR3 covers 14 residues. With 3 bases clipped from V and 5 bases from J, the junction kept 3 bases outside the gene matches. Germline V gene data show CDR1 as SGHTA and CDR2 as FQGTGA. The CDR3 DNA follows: TGTGCCAGCAGCTTTCAAGCGGGGGACAATGAGCAGTTCTTC. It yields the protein CASSFQAGDNEQFF.

CDR3 sequence: CASSARTSDTDTQYF. The CDR3 coding sequence is TGTGCCAGCAGTGCAAGGACTTCGGACACAGATACGCAGTATTTT. The chain joins TRBV2 to TRBJ2-3; D is perhaps TRBD2 (5 bases). Between the trimmed V and J ends, which lost 4 bases and 2 bases, there was a span of 13 bases. Germline CDR1 is SNHLY and CDR2 is FYNNEI. The CDR3 totals 15 residues.

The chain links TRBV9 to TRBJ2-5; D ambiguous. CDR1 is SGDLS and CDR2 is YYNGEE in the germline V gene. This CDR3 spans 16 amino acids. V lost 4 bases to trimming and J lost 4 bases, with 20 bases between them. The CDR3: CASSPYVLVSPETQYF. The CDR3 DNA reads TGTGCCAGCAGCCCATATGTCCTCGTAAGCCCAGAGACCCAGTACTTC.

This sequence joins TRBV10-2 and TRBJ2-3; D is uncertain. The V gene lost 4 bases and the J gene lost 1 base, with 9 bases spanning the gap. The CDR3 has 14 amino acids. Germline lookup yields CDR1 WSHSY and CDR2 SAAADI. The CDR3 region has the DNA TGCGCCAGCAGTGCATCCGGTGGCACAGATACGCAGTATTTT. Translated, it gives CASSASGGTDTQYF.

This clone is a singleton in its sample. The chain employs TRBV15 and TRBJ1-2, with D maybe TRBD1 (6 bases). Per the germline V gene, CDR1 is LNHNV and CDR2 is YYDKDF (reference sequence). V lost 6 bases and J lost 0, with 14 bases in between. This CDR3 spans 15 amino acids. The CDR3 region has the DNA TGTGCCACCAGACCGGGACACTTAGCTAACTATGGCTACACCTTC. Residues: CATRPGHLANYGYTF.

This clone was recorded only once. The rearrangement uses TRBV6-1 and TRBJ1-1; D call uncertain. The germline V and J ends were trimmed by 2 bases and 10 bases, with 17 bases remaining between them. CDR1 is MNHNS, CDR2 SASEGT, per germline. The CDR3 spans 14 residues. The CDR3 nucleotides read TGTGCCAGCAGTGAATTAAAGTATTCATCCAGAGCTTTCTTT. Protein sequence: CASSELKYSSRAFF.

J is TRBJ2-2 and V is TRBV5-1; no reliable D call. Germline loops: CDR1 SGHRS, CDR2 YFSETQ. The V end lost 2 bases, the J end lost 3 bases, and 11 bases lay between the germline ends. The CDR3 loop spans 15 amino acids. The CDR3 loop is CASSLILADTGELFF. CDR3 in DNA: TGCGCCAGCAGCTTAATATTGGCAGACACCGGGGAGCTGTTTTTT.

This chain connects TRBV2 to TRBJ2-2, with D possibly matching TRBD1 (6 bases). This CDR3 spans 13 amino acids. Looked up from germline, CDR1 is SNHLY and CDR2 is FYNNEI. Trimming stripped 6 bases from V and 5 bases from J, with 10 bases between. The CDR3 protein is CASRYQGTGELFF. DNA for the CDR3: TGTGCCAGCAGATATCAGGGGACCGGGGAGCTGTTTTTT.

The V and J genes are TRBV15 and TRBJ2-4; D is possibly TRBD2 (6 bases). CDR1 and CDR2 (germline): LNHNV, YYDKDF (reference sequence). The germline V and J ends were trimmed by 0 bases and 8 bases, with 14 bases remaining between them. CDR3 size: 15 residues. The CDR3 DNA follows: TGTGCCACCAGCAGAGATCGGGAGCTGGCGGACATTCAGTACTTC. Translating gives CATSRDRELADIQYF.

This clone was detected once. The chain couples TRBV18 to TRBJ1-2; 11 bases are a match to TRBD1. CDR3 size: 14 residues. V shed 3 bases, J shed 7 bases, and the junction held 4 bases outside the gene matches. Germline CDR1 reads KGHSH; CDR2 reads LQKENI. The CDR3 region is CASSPGQGEGGYTF. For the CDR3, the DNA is TGTGCCAGCTCACCGGGACAGGGGGAAGGTGGCTACACCTTC. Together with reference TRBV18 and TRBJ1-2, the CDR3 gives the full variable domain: NAGVMQNPRHLVRRRGQEARLRCSPMKGHSHVYWYRQLPEEGLKFMVYLQKENIIDESGMPKERFSAEFPKEGPSILRIQQVVRGDSAAYFCASSPGQGEGGYTFGSGTRLTVV.

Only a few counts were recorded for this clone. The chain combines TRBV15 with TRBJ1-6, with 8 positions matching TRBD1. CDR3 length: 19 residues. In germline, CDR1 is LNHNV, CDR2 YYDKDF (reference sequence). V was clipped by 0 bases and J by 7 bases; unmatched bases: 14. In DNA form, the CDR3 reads TGTGCCACCAGCAGAGATCCTCCAGGGGGCTCATTGAGGAATTCACCCCTCCACTTT. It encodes CATSRDPPGGSLRNSPLHF.

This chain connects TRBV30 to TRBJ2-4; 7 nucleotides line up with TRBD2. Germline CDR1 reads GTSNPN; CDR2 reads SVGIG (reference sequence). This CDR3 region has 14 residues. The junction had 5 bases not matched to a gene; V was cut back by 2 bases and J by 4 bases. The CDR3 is CAWSRAGSKNIQYF. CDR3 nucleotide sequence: TGTGCCTGGAGTCGAGCGGGGTCTAAAAACATTCAGTACTTC.

The CDR3 reads CASSSPADREGGYTF. CDR3 nucleotide sequence: TGTGCCAGCAGTTCCCCGGCGGACAGGGAGGGTGGCTACACCTTC. The chain recombines TRBV6-6 with TRBJ1-2, with 8 bases fitting TRBD1. The length of the CDR3 is 15 residues. V was clipped by 4 bases and J by 7 bases; unmatched bases: 11. Germline CDR1 reads MNHNY; CDR2 reads SVGAGI (reference sequence).

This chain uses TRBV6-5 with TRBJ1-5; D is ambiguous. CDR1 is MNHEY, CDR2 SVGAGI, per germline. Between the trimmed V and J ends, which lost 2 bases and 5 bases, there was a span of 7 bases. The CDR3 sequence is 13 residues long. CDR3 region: CASSYVADQPQHF. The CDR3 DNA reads TGTGCCAGCAGTTACGTGGCCGATCAGCCCCAGCATTTT.

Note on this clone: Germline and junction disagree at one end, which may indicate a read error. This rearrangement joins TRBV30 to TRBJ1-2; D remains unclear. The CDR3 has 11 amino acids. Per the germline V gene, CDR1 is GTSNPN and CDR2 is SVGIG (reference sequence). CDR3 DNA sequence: TGCGTCAGGCAGGCCATCTATGGCTACACCTTC. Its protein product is CVRQAIYGYTF. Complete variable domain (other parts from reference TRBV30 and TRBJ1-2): SQTIHQWPATLVQPVGSPLSLECTVEGTSNPNLYWYRQAAGRGLQLLFYSVGIGQISSEVPQNLSASRPQDRQFILSSKKLLLSDSGFYLCVRQAIYGYTFGSGTRLTVV.

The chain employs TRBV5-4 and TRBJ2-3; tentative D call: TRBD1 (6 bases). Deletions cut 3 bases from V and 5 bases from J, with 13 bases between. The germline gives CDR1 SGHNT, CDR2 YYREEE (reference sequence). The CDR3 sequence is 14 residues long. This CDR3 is CASSSKSGQDTQYF. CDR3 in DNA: TGTGCCAGCAGCTCGAAGTCGGGACAAGATACGCAGTATTTT.

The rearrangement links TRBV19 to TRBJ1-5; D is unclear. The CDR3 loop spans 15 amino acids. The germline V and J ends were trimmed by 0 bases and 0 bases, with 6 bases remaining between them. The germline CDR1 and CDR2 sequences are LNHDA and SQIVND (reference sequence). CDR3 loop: CASSIEQYSNQPQHF. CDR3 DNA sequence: TGTGCCAGTAGTATAGAGCAGTATAGCAATCAGCCCCAGCATTTT. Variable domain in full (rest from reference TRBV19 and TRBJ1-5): DGGITQSPKYLFRKEGQNVTLSCEQNLNHDAMYWYRQDPGQGLRLIYYSQIVNDFQKGDIAEGYSVSREKKESFPLTVTSAQKNPTAFYLCASSIEQYSNQPQHFGDGTRLSIL.